Below, 26 T cell receptor beta chains from the same sample are listed, as sequenced in a study of CD8 T cells in Susac syndrome. An input of roughly 0.5 to 1 ug of RNA was subjected to reverse transcription using random hexamers. Using its own MiXCR run on the immunoSEQ multiplex PCR reads, TCRdb lists one record per CDR3 protein. The table records about 150,000 distinct CDR3 sequences, roughly 95% of them present only once. The source material was CD4+ T cells from PBMCs. Every receptor here comes from a human donor with Susac syndrome.

V is TRBV29-1 and J is TRBJ2-1, with TRBD1 matching over 8 bases. This CDR3 region has 12 residues. Per the germline V gene, CDR1 is SQVTM and CDR2 is ANQGSEA. The junction had 6 bases not matched to a gene; V was cut back by 4 bases and J by 10 bases. CDR3 in DNA: TGCAGCGTTGGACAGGGGAATGTGGAGCAGTTCTTC. Its translation is CSVGQGNVEQFF.

The rearrangement links TRBV20-1 to TRBJ2-1; D tentatively reads TRBD1 or TRBD2 (5 bases each). Germline values: CDR1 DFQATT, CDR2 SNEGSKA (reference sequence). Trimming pared 0 bases from V and 0 bases from J, leaving 15 bases between. CDR3 size: 17 residues. CDR3 sequence (DNA): TGCAGTGCTAGAGATCTCCATATGGGACCCTCCTACAATGAGCAGTTCTTC. It is translated as CSARDLHMGPSYNEQFF.

The chain combines TRBV29-1 with TRBJ1-2; D not certain. From germline, CDR1 is SQVTM and CDR2 ANQGSEA. This CDR3 has 12 residues. Trimming took 3 bases from V and 3 from J, leaving 8 bases between them. In DNA, the CDR3 is TGCAGCGTTGAGGATGGGGACTATGGCTACACCTTC. This encodes CSVEDGDYGYTF.

The chain joins TRBV3-1 to TRBJ1-5; D is unclear. Trimming took off 1 base at V and 4 bases at J, with 11 bases between the two ends. The germline V gene encodes CDR1 LGHDT and CDR2 YNNKEL (reference sequence). CDR3 length: 15 amino acids. CDR3 bases: TGTGCCAGCAGCCAAGGCTCCGGGAAGAATCAGCCCCAGCATTTT. Residues: CASSQGSGKNQPQHF.

This chain connects TRBV1 to TRBJ2-7; the table assigns TRBD1, which was not confirmed against the DNA. TRBV1 is tagged as a pseudogene. This CDR3 contains 18 residues. Here the CDR3 DNA reads TGCACCAGCAGCCAACTCCCCAATCCCAGGGCGGGGTCCTACGAGCAGTACTTC. This translates into CTSSQLPNPRAGSYEQYF.

V is TRBV4-2 and J is TRBJ2-1; 9 bases are shared with TRBD2. V lost 4 bases, J lost 8 bases, and 9 bases stayed unmatched. The CDR3 is made up of 15 amino acids. CDR1 and CDR2 from the germline V gene are LGHNA and YNFKEQ. The CDR3 nucleotides are TGTGCCAGCAGCCTCAGAGCGGGGGGCGGGGATGAGCAGTTCTTC. Translated: CASSLRAGGGDEQFF.

The V gene is TRBV12-3 or TRBV12-4, the J gene TRBJ1-2; D is undetermined. Trimming took 0 bases from V and 5 from J, leaving 10 bases between them. The CDR3 spans 14 residues. CDR3 sequence: CASSLARGSYGYTF. The CDR3 DNA reads TGTGCCAGCAGTTTAGCTCGGGGTTCATATGGCTACACCTTC.

The chain has TRBV6-2 or TRBV6-3 and TRBJ1-1; possibly TRBD1 for D (5 bases). V was cut by 6 bases and J by 1 base, with 9 bases left in between. The V gene's germline CDR1 is MNHEY and CDR2 SVGEGT. The CDR3 runs to 13 residues. The chain's CDR3 is CASRPTGNTEAFF. The CDR3 bases are TGTGCCAGCAGGCCTACAGGGAACACTGAAGCTTTCTTT.

The gene calls are TRBV30 and TRBJ2-2, with D possibly TRBD1 on 6 matching bases. Germline lookup yields CDR1 GTSNPN and CDR2 SVGIG (reference sequence). V was shortened by 0 bases and J by 4 bases, with 21 bases between the two germline ends. The CDR3 totals 18 residues. CDR3 in DNA: TGTGCCTGGAGTGTAAAGGAAGTACTGGGACACTTCACCGGGGAGCTGTTTTTT. It codes for CAWSVKEVLGHFTGELFF.

J is TRBJ1-5 and V is TRBV5-1; D not resolved. V lost 5 bases, J lost 5 bases, and 11 bases lay in between. Germline CDR1 SGHRS, CDR2 YFSETQ. There are 13 residues in the CDR3. The CDR3 spells CASREREDQPQHF. The CDR3 DNA reads TGCGCCAGCAGGGAGAGGGAGGATCAGCCCCAGCATTTT.

The chain combines TRBV28 with TRBJ1-1, with D perhaps matching TRBD1 (5 bases). The V and J ends lost 10 bases and 5 bases respectively, with 17 bases between them. The CDR3 totals 13 residues. In germline, CDR1 is MDHEN, CDR2 SYDVKM. CDR3 residues: CATAGSMRTEAFF. CDR3 coding DNA: TGTGCCACGGCAGGGAGTATGAGGACTGAAGCTTTCTTT.

This rearrangement joins TRBV29-1 to TRBJ1-2, with 8 nucleotides matching TRBD1. Germline-derived CDR1 and CDR2 are SQVTM and ANQGSEA. The trim removed 4 bases at V and 8 bases at J, leaving 6 bases unmatched. The CDR3 consists of 12 residues. CDR3 sequence: CSVGGQGGGYTF. CDR3 in DNA: TGCAGCGTTGGCGGACAGGGTGGGGGCTACACCTTC.

This clonotype was seen a single time. CDR3 DNA sequence: TGTGCCACCAGTGACCGGACTAGCGAGAAAGAGCAGTTCTTC. Its protein is CATSDRTSEKEQFF. This chain joins TRBV24-1 and TRBJ2-1; TRBD2 agrees at 9 bases. The CDR3 runs to 14 residues. V lost 4 bases to trimming and J lost 10 bases; unmatched junction nucleotides: 7. Per germline, CDR1 KGHDR and CDR2 SFDVKD.

The chain links TRBV4-2 to TRBJ2-3, with TRBD1 matching over 8 bases. The J segment lost 3 bases and the V segment lost 1 base, leaving 3 bases of the junction unmatched. The length of the CDR3 is 15 residues. Germline V gene sequence: CDR1 LGHNA, CDR2 YNFKEQ. The CDR3 nucleotides read TGTGCCAGCAGCCAAGGTGACAGGGGAACAGATACGCAGTATTTT. Translation gives CASSQGDRGTDTQYF.

This clonotype came up once. This chain joins TRBV15 and TRBJ2-5; 7 bases are shared with TRBD1. Germline assignment: CDR1 LNHNV and CDR2 YYDKDF (reference sequence). The CDR3 length is 15 residues. The V gene end was trimmed by 0 bases and the J gene end by 5 bases; junction bases not matched to a gene: 6. CDR3 in amino acids: CATSRDRAGGETQYF. The CDR3 bases are TGTGCCACCAGCAGAGATAGGGCAGGGGGTGAGACCCAGTACTTC.

The chain has TRBV4-2 and TRBJ1-2, with D perhaps matching TRBD1 (6 bases). Looked up from germline, CDR1 is LGHNA and CDR2 is YNFKEQ. This CDR3 spans 15 amino acids. Trimming removed 0 bases at V and 2 bases at J, with 10 bases between. Written as DNA, the CDR3 is TGTGCCAGCAGCCAAGATACAGGGACGAACTATGGCTACACCTTC. Encoded protein: CASSQDTGTNYGYTF.

This clonotype was seen once. The chain combines TRBV27 with TRBJ2-5, with 8 bases fitting TRBD1. The J segment lost 3 bases and the V segment lost 5 bases, leaving 5 bases of the junction unmatched. CDR3 length: 14 amino acids. Germline-derived CDR1 and CDR2 are MNHEY and SMNVEV (reference sequence). The DNA of the CDR3 is TGTGCCAGCAGTCCACGACAGGGGAAAGAGACCCAGTACTTC. It codes for CASSPRQGKETQYF.

This rearrangement joins TRBV9 to TRBJ2-7; D gene uncertain. The V end lost 2 bases, the J end lost 0 bases, and 9 bases lay between the germline ends. The germline V gene encodes CDR1 SGDLS and CDR2 YYNGEE. CDR3 length equals 14 residues. CDR3 amino acids: CASSVGLVSYEQYF. In nucleotides, the CDR3 is TGTGCCAGCAGCGTCGGCCTGGTCTCCTACGAGCAGTACTTC. The entire variable domain, with the rest obtained from reference TRBV9 and TRBJ2-7, is as follows: DSGVTQTPKHLITATGQRVTLRCSPRSGDLSVYWYQQSLDQGLQFLIQYYNGEERAKGNILERFSAQQFPDLHSELNLSSLELGDSALYFCASSVGLVSYEQYFGPGTRLTVT.

This clonotype has just one count. This sequence joins TRBV29-1 and TRBJ1-2; a weak D match, TRBD1 (5 bases). The germline V and J ends were trimmed by 4 bases and 8 bases, with 14 bases remaining between them. Germline V CDR1 and CDR2: SQVTM, ANQGSEA. This CDR3 has 12 residues. Here the CDR3 reads CSVGDGFGGYTF. The DNA of the CDR3 is TGCAGCGTTGGGGACGGTTTTGGAGGCTACACCTTC.

V gene TRBV9 combines with J gene TRBJ1-4; TRBD1 matches 10 bases. Trimming removed 4 bases from V and 6 bases from J; junction bases left unmatched: 6. Germline assignment: CDR1 SGDLS and CDR2 YYNGEE. This CDR3 is built from 15 residues. The CDR3: CASSRPGTGDEKLFF. CDR3 nucleotide sequence: TGTGCCAGCAGCCGTCCCGGGACAGGGGATGAAAAACTGTTTTTT.

The V gene is TRBV28, the J gene TRBJ1-6, with 7 bases aligning to TRBD1. V shed 6 bases and J 2 bases; nucleotides not matched to a gene: 4. In germline, CDR1 is MDHEN, CDR2 SYDVKM. The CDR3 runs 15 residues. The CDR3 spells CASRPTGTYNSPLHF. The CDR3 bases are TGTGCCAGCAGGCCGACAGGGACCTATAATTCACCCCTCCACTTT.

This clonotype was observed a handful of times. The junction departs from the called germline gene at one end, perhaps through a read error. This chain joins TRBV20-1 and TRBJ1-6; tentatively, D is TRBD1 (5 bases). The CDR3 has 15 amino acids. Germline CDR1 DFQATT, CDR2 SNEGSKA (reference sequence). CDR3 amino acids: CSARDTKGVDSPLHF. Written as DNA, the CDR3 is TGCAGTGCTAGAGATACAAAAGGGGTGGATTCACCCCTCCATTTT.

This sequence joins TRBV12-3 or TRBV12-4 and TRBJ2-5, with 7 positions matching TRBD2. There are 15 residues in the CDR3. The ends lost 8 bases at V and 5 bases at J; junction bases unmatched: 14. The CDR3 loop is CASSETTVGGETQYF. CDR3 bases: TGTGCCAGCTCCGAGACGACAGTGGGAGGGGAGACCCAGTACTTC.

The genes are TRBV5-1 and TRBJ2-1; 8 bases align to TRBD1. Trimming took 4 bases from V and 3 from J; bases not matched to a gene: 6. This CDR3 contains 15 residues. Germline lookup yields CDR1 SGHRS and CDR2 YFSETQ. The CDR3 region has the DNA TGCGCCAGCAGCCTCCAGGACAGGGTCTACAATGAGCAGTTCTTC. Amino acid sequence: CASSLQDRVYNEQFF.

The V gene is TRBV7-3, the J gene TRBJ2-3, with a weak D call TRBD2 (6 bases). This CDR3 has 14 residues. Germline CDR1 reads SGHTA; CDR2 reads FQGTGA. V lost 2 bases and J lost 4, with 10 bases in between. Here the CDR3 DNA reads TGTGCCAGCAGCTTATCGGGAGACGCAGATACGCAGTATTTT. It codes for CASSLSGDADTQYF. The full variable domain, completed using reference TRBV7-3 and TRBJ2-3, is GAGVSQTPSNKVTEKGKYVELRCDPISGHTALYWYRQSLGQGPEFLIYFQGTGAADDSGLPNDRFFAVRPEGSVSTLKIQRTERGDSAVYLCASSLSGDADTQYFGPGTRLTVL.

This chain connects TRBV10-3 to TRBJ1-5, with a tentative D call TRBD1 (6 bases). The CDR3 is 15 amino acids. The V gene lost 10 bases and the J gene lost 2 bases, with 18 bases spanning the gap. From germline, CDR1 is ENHRY and CDR2 SYGVKD. In DNA form, the CDR3 reads TGTGCCACCACAGGGTCGAGTGACGGCAATCAGCCCCAGCATTTT. It yields the protein CATTGSSDGNQPQHF.